These T cell receptor beta chains were read from a single sample in a study of shared clonotypes between healthy human individuals. The table came from immunoSEQ multiplex PCR; TCRdb's copy has only in-frame clones and leaves some out. The table includes 730,000 or so clones, 72% detected once. The sample consisted of memory CD4+ T cells sorted from blood. The receptors were sampled from a woman in her twenties or thirties in good health. Both conserved end residues are part of each CDR3. A D gene is named only where the DNA matches it firmly. Clone sizes are given selectively: once, few, many, or a class where the clone is expanded.

V gene: TRBV18; clone size: .; J gene: TRBJ2-7; D gene: TRBD1; CDR3 DNA: TGTGCCAGCTCACCTACAGGGGAAGGGGTCGAGCAGTACTTC; CDR3 protein: CASSPTGEGVEQYF
V gene: TRBV5-4; clone size: .; J gene: TRBJ2-2; D gene: TRBD1; CDR3 DNA: TGTGCCAGCAGCACCGGGACAGGGGCGCTCACCGGGGAGCTGTTTTTT; CDR3 protein: CASSTGTGALTGELFF
V gene: TRBV6-5; clone size: .; J gene: TRBJ1-1; D gene: TRBD1; CDR3 DNA: TGTGCCAGCAGCCTTACAGGGGACACTGAAGCTTTCTTT; CDR3 protein: CASSLTGDTEAFF
V gene: TRBV11-2; clone size: .; J gene: TRBJ2-5; D gene: .; CDR3 DNA: TGTGCCAGCAGCTTTGTGGTGGGGCAAGAGACCCAGTACTTC; CDR3 protein: CASSFVVGQETQYF
V gene: TRBV7-9; clone size: .; J gene: TRBJ2-1; D gene: .; CDR3 DNA: TGTGCCAGCAGTCCACGGGCACACGCCCCCTACAATGAGCAGTTCTTC; CDR3 protein: CASSPRAHAPYNEQFF
V gene: TRBV9; clone size: .; J gene: TRBJ2-3; D gene: TRBD2; CDR3 DNA: TGTGCCAGCAGCGTAGGGAGTAGCGGGGGCACAGATACGCAGTATTTT; CDR3 protein: CASSVGSSGGTDTQYF
V gene: TRBV6-6; clone size: .; J gene: TRBJ2-7; D gene: TRBD1; CDR3 DNA: TGTGCCAGCAGTTTCGGACAGGACTACGAGCAGTACTTC; CDR3 protein: CASSFGQDYEQYF
V gene: TRBV2; clone size: .; J gene: TRBJ1-3; D gene: TRBD1; CDR3 DNA: TGTGCCAGCGTGACCGGGACAGGCTCTGGAAACACCATATATTTT; CDR3 protein: CASVTGTGSGNTIYF
V gene: TRBV10-3; clone size: .; J gene: TRBJ1-4; D gene: .; CDR3 DNA: TGTGCCATCAGTGAGTACCAGGGTGAGGAAAAACTGTTTTTT; CDR3 protein: CAISEYQGEEKLFF
V gene: TRBV19; clone size: .; J gene: TRBJ2-5; D gene: .; CDR3 DNA: TGTGCCAGTAGTCCAGAGACCCAGTACTTC; CDR3 protein: CASSPETQYF
V gene: TRBV5-1; clone size: few; J gene: TRBJ2-2; D gene: TRBD1; CDR3 DNA: TGCGCCAGCAGCTTTGGACAGGTCGGGGAGCTGTTTTTT; CDR3 protein: CASSFGQVGELFF
V gene: TRBV2; clone size: .; J gene: TRBJ1-1; D gene: .; CDR3 DNA: TGTGCCAGCAGTGCTTCGGGACATGGGAACACTGAAGCTTTCTTT; CDR3 protein: CASSASGHGNTEAFF
V gene: TRBV29-1; clone size: .; J gene: TRBJ1-1; D gene: .; CDR3 DNA: TGCAGCGTTGCATGGACGGGGAACACTGAAGCTTTCTTT; CDR3 protein: CSVAWTGNTEAFF
V gene: TRBV19; clone size: .; J gene: TRBJ2-3; D gene: .; CDR3 DNA: TGTGCCAGTAGTACTACAGCGACCCGCACAGATACGCAGTATTTT; CDR3 protein: CASSTTATRTDTQYF
V gene: TRBV18; clone size: many; J gene: TRBJ1-4; D gene: .; CDR3 DNA: TGTGCCAGCTCACCTACCGAGTGGGGTGAAAAACTGTTTTTT; CDR3 protein: CASSPTEWGEKLFF
V gene: TRBV27; clone size: .; J gene: TRBJ2-7; D gene: TRBD2; CDR3 DNA: TGTGCCAGCAGTTTTGTCGGGAGGCCATTCTACGAGCAGTACTTC; CDR3 protein: CASSFVGRPFYEQYF
V gene: TRBV7-9; clone size: .; J gene: TRBJ2-3; D gene: TRBD2; CDR3 DNA: TGTGCCAGCAGCTTAGCGGTAGCGGGTCTTTTCGATACGCAGTATTTT; CDR3 protein: CASSLAVAGLFDTQYF
V gene: TRBV5-1; clone size: .; J gene: TRBJ2-3; D gene: TRBD2; CDR3 DNA: TGCGCCAGCAGCTTGGTGGCGGGATTGCGGACTAGCGCCACAGATACGCAGTATTTT; CDR3 protein: CASSLVAGLRTSATDTQYF
V gene: TRBV5-1; clone size: .; J gene: TRBJ1-2; D gene: .; CDR3 DNA: TGCGCCAGCAGCCAAAGTTCAGGGGACTATGGCTACACCTTC; CDR3 protein: CASSQSSGDYGYTF
V gene: TRBV11-2; clone size: few; J gene: TRBJ2-7; D gene: .; CDR3 DNA: TGTGCCAGCAGCTTAGACCTAGTCTACGAGCAGTACTTC; CDR3 protein: CASSLDLVYEQYF
V gene: TRBV5-1; clone size: many; J gene: TRBJ2-3; D gene: .; CDR3 DNA: TGCGCCAGCTCCCAATGGGGCGGGCGCGAAACAGATACGCAGTATTTT; CDR3 protein: CASSQWGGRETDTQYF
V gene: TRBV18; clone size: .; J gene: TRBJ2-5; D gene: TRBD1; CDR3 DNA: TGTGCCAGCTCACGGGACAGTCAAGAGACCCAGTACTTC; CDR3 protein: CASSRDSQETQYF
V gene: TRBV6-1; clone size: .; J gene: TRBJ2-7; D gene: TRBD1; CDR3 DNA: TGTGCCAGCAGTTCACAAAGTGGGACAGCCTACGAGCAGTACTTC; CDR3 protein: CASSSQSGTAYEQYF
V gene: TRBV11-2; clone size: .; J gene: TRBJ2-5; D gene: .; CDR3 DNA: TGTGCCAGCAGCCGCACGTTTGCGGACGGGGGGACCCAGTACTTC; CDR3 protein: CASSRTFADGGTQYF
V gene: TRBV7-2; clone size: .; J gene: TRBJ2-2; D gene: .; CDR3 DNA: TGTGCCAGCAGCTTACCACTCAGGGAGCTGTTTTTT; CDR3 protein: CASSLPLRELFF
V gene: TRBV2; clone size: .; J gene: TRBJ2-1; D gene: .; CDR3 DNA: TGTGCCAGCAGTGCGGGACCCTACAATGAGCAGTTCTTC; CDR3 protein: CASSAGPYNEQFF
V gene: TRBV7-6; clone size: .; J gene: TRBJ2-5; D gene: .; CDR3 DNA: TGTGCCAGCAGCACCCAGGGGTGGGGAGAGACCCAGTACTTC; CDR3 protein: CASSTQGWGETQYF
V gene: TRBV18; clone size: .; J gene: TRBJ2-5; D gene: TRBD1; CDR3 DNA: TGTGCCAGCTCACCAAGGACAGGGCAAGAGACCCAGTACTTC; CDR3 protein: CASSPRTGQETQYF